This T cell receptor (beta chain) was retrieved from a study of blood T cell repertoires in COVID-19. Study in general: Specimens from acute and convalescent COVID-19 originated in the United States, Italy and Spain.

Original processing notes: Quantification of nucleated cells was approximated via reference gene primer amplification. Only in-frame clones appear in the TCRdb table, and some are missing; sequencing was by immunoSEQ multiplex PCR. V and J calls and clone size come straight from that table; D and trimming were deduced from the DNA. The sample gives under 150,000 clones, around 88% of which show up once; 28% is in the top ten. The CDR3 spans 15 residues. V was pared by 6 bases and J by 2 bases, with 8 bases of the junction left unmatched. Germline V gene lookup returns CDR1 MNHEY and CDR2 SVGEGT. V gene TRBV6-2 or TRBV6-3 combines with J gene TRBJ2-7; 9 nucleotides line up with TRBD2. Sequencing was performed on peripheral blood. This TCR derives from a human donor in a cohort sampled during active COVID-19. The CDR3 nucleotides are TGTGCCAGCAGCCAGAGCGGGGGGCCCCCCTACGAGCAGTACTTC. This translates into CASSQSGGPPYEQYF.